These T cell receptor beta chains were read from a single sample in a study of OX40 agonist ivuxolimab in advanced cancers. The protocol was immunoSEQ multiplex PCR, while the TCRdb copy is restricted to in-frame clones and leaves out a portion. The sample holds about 85,000 clones; roughly 84% are singletons and the top ten take roughly 0.32%. Sample: CD4+ or CD8+ T cells sorted from blood, taken in a trial of the OX40 agonist ivuxolimab. These receptors all come from an adult with an advanced solid tumor such as melanoma, head and neck, liver or kidney cancer. Each CDR3 is given with its conserved first and last residue. D genes are given only for firm matches. Only some rows state a clone size, as once, few, many or a class for expanded clones.

CDR3: CASSLDDNEQFF; DNA: TGTGCCAGCAGCTTGGACGACAATGAGCAGTTCTTC; J: TRBJ2-1; V: TRBV5-8; size: .; D: .
CDR3: CASSPGQAYNSPLHF; DNA: TGCGCCAGCAGCCCCGGACAGGCCTATAATTCACCCCTCCACTTT; J: TRBJ1-6; V: TRBV4-1; size: .; D: TRBD1
CDR3: CSGRRSGGSQETQYF; DNA: TGCAGCGGCCGCCGAAGCGGGGGCAGCCAAGAGACCCAGTACTTC; J: TRBJ2-5; V: TRBV29-1; size: .; D: TRBD2
CDR3: CSVDTGRTGELFF; DNA: TGCAGCGTTGATACAGGGAGGACCGGGGAGCTGTTTTTT; J: TRBJ2-2; V: TRBV29-1; size: .; D: .
CDR3: CASSTQFNNQPQHF; DNA: TGTGCCAGCAGCACACAGTTTAACAATCAGCCCCAGCATTTT; J: TRBJ1-5; V: TRBV5-5; size: .; D: .
CDR3: CASSYGGEGQPQHF; DNA: TGTGCCAGCAGTTACGGGGGGGAAGGTCAGCCCCAGCATTTT; J: TRBJ1-5; V: TRBV6-6; size: few; D: .
CDR3: CASSMAGTANTEAFF; DNA: TGTGCCAGTAGTATGGCCGGGACAGCTAACACTGAAGCTTTCTTT; J: TRBJ1-1; V: TRBV19; size: .; D: TRBD1
CDR3: CASSLRRGTDTQYF; DNA: TGCGCCAGCAGCTTGCGGAGGGGCACAGATACGCAGTATTTT; J: TRBJ2-3; V: TRBV5-1; size: .; D: .
CDR3: CASSSRTNFMNTEAFF; DNA: TGTGCCAGCAGTTCACGGACAAACTTCATGAACACTGAAGCTTTCTTT; J: TRBJ1-1; V: TRBV27; size: once; D: .
CDR3: CAWSGEDRAYQPQHF; DNA: TGTGCCTGGAGTGGGGAGGACAGGGCGTACCAGCCCCAGCATTTT; J: TRBJ1-5; V: TRBV30; size: .; D: TRBD1
CDR3: CASSDLKSPQHF; DNA: TGTGCCAGCAGTGATTTGAAATCGCCCCAGCATTTT; J: TRBJ1-5; V: TRBV2; size: medium-sized; D: .
CDR3: CASAGGSIYNEQFF; DNA: TGTGCCAGCGCGGGCGGGAGTATCTACAATGAGCAGTTCTTC; J: TRBJ2-1; V: TRBV7-3; size: .; D: TRBD2
CDR3: CASTFSVSGANVLTF; DNA: TGTGCCTCGACTTTTAGTGTCTCTGGGGCCAACGTCCTGACTTTC; J: TRBJ2-6; V: TRBV7-3; size: .; D: .
CDR3: CATSRVWGGGLFF; DNA: TGTGCCACCAGCAGGGTGTGGGGTGGAGGGTTGTTTTTT; J: TRBJ1-4; V: TRBV15; size: .; D: .
CDR3: CASSVEVKGAQHF; DNA: TGCGCCAGCAGCGTCGAAGTGAAAGGGGCCCAGCATTTT; J: TRBJ1-5; V: TRBV5-1; size: .; D: .
CDR3: CASSLLGTGELFF; DNA: TGTGCCAGCAGCTTGTTGGGAACCGGGGAGCTGTTTTTT; J: TRBJ2-2; V: TRBV5-4; size: .; D: .
CDR3: CASSRQGDEKLFF; DNA: TGCGCCAGCAGTAGACAGGGGGATGAAAAACTGTTTTTT; J: TRBJ1-4; V: TRBV5-1; size: .; D: TRBD1
CDR3: CASRTQGLGTEAFF; DNA: TGTGCCAGCAGAACCCAAGGGCTGGGGACTGAAGCTTTCTTT; J: TRBJ1-1; V: TRBV6-5; size: .; D: .
CDR3: CATSVNHGSQHF; DNA: TGTGCCACCAGCGTGAACCACGGGTCCCAGCATTTT; J: TRBJ1-5; V: TRBV15; size: .; D: .